These 18 T cell receptor beta chains originate from one sample sequenced in a study of control samples from healthy donors and cancer patients (dated by TCRdb to about 2020). Libraries came from the immunoSEQ multiplex PCR assay. The source is immuneACCESS, and TCRdb retained only in-frame sequences with V and J called. Part of the clones is not carried over; for the studies checked, unresolved V genes explain less than half of this, and the remainder is unexplained. The sample table records more than 75,000 clones; about 90% of these occur just once. 1.9% of the sample goes to the ten largest clones. Sequencing was performed on PBMCs. These receptor sequences come from a woman aged 60-75 years with head and neck cancer.

The V call is TRBV5-6, the J call TRBJ2-3; the D is unclear. V was pared by 0 bases and J by 2 bases, with 7 bases between. CDR3 length: 14 amino acids. Germline lookup yields CDR1 SGHDT and CDR2 YYEEEE. CDR3 sequence reads: CASSLGGFTDTQYF. CDR3 nucleotide sequence: TGTGCCAGCAGCTTGGGTGGGTTCACAGATACGCAGTATTTT.

The chain couples TRBV7-8 to TRBJ2-7; 11 bases align to TRBD2. V was clipped by 5 bases and J by 6 bases; unmatched bases: 6. Germline lookup yields CDR1 SGHVS and CDR2 FQNEAQ. The CDR3 length is 14 residues. The CDR3 DNA reads as TGTGCCAGCAGCCCGGGACTAGCGGTTGTCGAGCAGTACTTC. This codes for CASSPGLAVVEQYF.

This clone has only one observation. This rearrangement joins TRBV6-1 to TRBJ1-3; D perhaps matches TRBD1 (6 bases). There are 17 residues in the CDR3. Deletions cut 2 bases from V and 0 bases from J, with 14 bases between. Germline V CDR1 and CDR2: MNHNS, SASEGT. The DNA for the CDR3 is TGTGCCAGCAGTGAATACAGGGTCCCGAGCTCTGGAAACACCATATATTTT. This codes for CASSEYRVPSSGNTIYF.

V and J are TRBV25-1 and TRBJ2-2, with 7 nucleotides matching TRBD2. Germline V gene lookup returns CDR1 MGHDK and CDR2 SYGVNS. CDR3 size: 17 residues. Germline trimming cut 0 bases from V and 0 bases from J; bases unmatched to any gene: 4. The CDR3 spells CASSEYRAGANTGELFF. Written as DNA, the CDR3 is TGTGCCAGCAGTGAATATCGGGCGGGAGCGAACACCGGGGAGCTGTTTTTT. Looking up the rest from reference TRBV25-1 and TRBJ2-2 gives the full variable domain: EADIYQTPRYLVIGTGKKITLECSQTMGHDKMYWYQQDPGMELHLIHYSYGVNSTEKGDLSSESTVSRIRTEHFPLTLESARPSHTSQYLCASSEYRAGANTGELFFGEGSRLTVL.

This clone showed up just once. The CDR3 DNA reads TGTGCCAGCAGTGAAGCGGTTACAGGGTTAGTAATGACCGATTACGAGCAGTACTTC. Translated, it gives CASSEAVTGLVMTDYEQYF. J is TRBJ2-7 and V is TRBV6-1; D may be TRBD1 (6 bases). Trimming cost V 0 bases and J 4 bases, with 25 bases left between them. Germline CDR1 reads MNHNS; CDR2 reads SASEGT. The CDR3 extends over 19 amino acids.

The chain couples TRBV29-1 to TRBJ1-1, with D perhaps matching TRBD1 (5 bases). The CDR3 covers 13 residues. CDR1 is SQVTM and CDR2 is ANQGSEA in the germline V gene. Trimming left V 7 bases short and J 8 bases short, with 20 bases between. CDR3 region: CSERTSRDGEAFF. CDR3 nucleotide sequence: TGCAGCGAAAGAACCTCCCGGGACGGGGAAGCTTTCTTT.

V is TRBV2 and J is TRBJ1-1, with TRBD1 as a possible D gene (6 bases). Trimming removed 7 bases from V and 5 bases from J, with 20 bases in between. CDR1 SNHLY and CDR2 FYNNEI come from the germline V gene. CDR3 length equals 15 residues. The CDR3: CASTQAGGGGTEAFF. Here the CDR3 DNA reads TGTGCCAGCACCCAAGCTGGGGGCGGGGGTACTGAAGCTTTCTTT.

The chain recombines TRBV4-2 with TRBJ2-7; D is ambiguous. The V gene lost 5 bases and the J gene lost 0 bases, with 11 bases spanning the gap. Germline CDR1 LGHNA, CDR2 YNFKEQ. The CDR3 loop spans 14 amino acids. The CDR3 DNA follows: TGTGCCAGCAGCTTAGCCGTTAGCTCCTACGAGCAGTACTTC. Protein product: CASSLAVSSYEQYF.

This chain uses TRBV6-4 with TRBJ2-2; D perhaps matches TRBD2 (5 bases). Trimming removed 5 bases from V and 2 bases from J, with 9 bases in between. The CDR3 spans 14 residues. Germline CDR1 MRHNA, CDR2 SNTAGT. Here the CDR3 reads CASSRLANTGELFF. CDR3 DNA: TGTGCCAGCAGTAGGCTAGCCAACACCGGGGAGCTGTTTTTT.

V and J are TRBV11-3 and TRBJ2-7; TRBD2 is a possible D gene (5 bases). Germline CDR1 SGHNT, CDR2 YENEEA. The ends were cut back, 2 bases at V and 5 bases at J, with 13 bases in the middle. This CDR3 has 14 amino acids. The CDR3 reads CASSLSYWEHEQYF. The CDR3 DNA reads TGTGCCAGCAGCTTAAGCTATTGGGAGCACGAGCAGTACTTC.

V gene TRBV5-5 combines with J gene TRBJ1-5; 7 nucleotides line up with TRBD1. The CDR3 runs to 16 residues. V lost 1 base, J lost 5 bases, and 9 bases stayed unmatched. Germline V gene data show CDR1 as SGHKS and CDR2 as YYEKEE (reference sequence). CDR3 region: CASSLWTGQVDQPQHF. For the CDR3, the DNA is TGTGCCAGCAGCTTGTGGACAGGCCAAGTGGATCAGCCCCAGCATTTT.

The chain carries TRBV27 and TRBJ1-3; no clear D. Germline V gene lookup returns CDR1 MNHEY and CDR2 SMNVEV (reference sequence). The CDR3 is 15 amino acids. V dropped 7 bases and J dropped 1 base, with 14 bases sitting between them. CDR3 DNA sequence: TGTGCCAGCAACCTCGGAGCGGAGTCTGGAAACACCATATATTTT. Residues: CASNLGAESGNTIYF.

The chain carries TRBV6-5 and TRBJ1-6; perhaps TRBD1 as D (6 bases). The CDR3 consists of 13 residues. Germline assignment: CDR1 MNHEY and CDR2 SVGAGI. Trimming shortened V by 6 bases and J by 10 bases, and 13 bases separated the two germline ends. The CDR3 protein is CASRKNRDSPLHF. Written as DNA, the CDR3 is TGTGCCAGCAGGAAAAACAGGGACTCACCCCTCCACTTT.

This clone was recorded once. The chain links TRBV7-8 to TRBJ2-3; TRBD1 matches at 8 bases. The CDR3 runs 14 residues. V lost 2 bases, J lost 7 bases, and 5 bases stayed unmatched. Germline CDR1 is SGHVS and CDR2 is FQNEAQ. This CDR3 reads CASSLLDRANTQYF. The CDR3 nucleotides are TGTGCCAGCAGCTTACTGGACAGGGCGAATACGCAGTATTTT.

The rearrangement joins TRBV5-1 to TRBJ1-5, with D possibly being TRBD1 (5 bases). The CDR3 contains 15 residues. Looked up from germline, CDR1 is SGHRS and CDR2 is YFSETQ. V was pared by 1 base and J by 5 bases, with 13 bases between. As DNA, the CDR3 is TGCGCCAGCAGCTTGAATGGGGGGACGGATCAGCCCCAGCATTTT. Encoded protein: CASSLNGGTDQPQHF.

J is TRBJ1-3 and V is TRBV6-5; D gene uncertain. There are 16 residues in the CDR3. Germline V gene data show CDR1 as MNHEY and CDR2 as SVGAGI. V dropped 0 bases and J dropped 4 bases, with 13 bases sitting between them. The CDR3 DNA follows: TGTGCCAGCAGTTACTCTTCGGCGGTAGGGGGAAACACCATATATTTT. This gives the protein CASSYSSAVGGNTIYF.

The genes are TRBV23-1 and TRBJ2-1, with a possible D match to TRBD2 (6 bases). TRBV23-1 counts as an open reading frame of uncertain function. Trimming pared 3 bases from V and 0 bases from J, leaving 24 bases between. The length of the CDR3 is 20 residues. The CDR3 sequence is CASSQYGLISGGISYNEQFF. The CDR3 nucleotides are TGCGCCAGCAGTCAGTATGGCCTAATTAGCGGAGGGATCTCCTACAATGAGCAGTTCTTC.

V and J are TRBV6-5 and TRBJ1-5; 8 bases fit TRBD1. This CDR3 region has 14 residues. Trimming at V came to 9 bases and at J to 2 bases, leaving 6 bases not matched to a gene. Germline CDR1 is MNHEY and CDR2 is SVGAGI. CDR3 sequence reads: CARDGTGGNQPQHF. CDR3 DNA: TGTGCCAGGGACGGGACAGGTGGCAATCAGCCCCAGCATTTT.